Listed below are T cell receptor beta chains from one sample, sequenced in a study of T cells in Graves' hyperthyroidism and ophthalmopathy. Each CDR3 protein is one row after TCRdb ran MiXCR on the multiplex PCR reads. This table has about 59,000 distinct CDR3 sequences, 53% appearing once. Sequenced material: blood. The receptor source for this set is a woman aged 55-75 years with Graves' ophthalmopathy. Both conserved end residues are trimmed from each CDR3. The size field is filled for only some rows; it gives once, few, many or a size class.

CDR3	V	size	length
ASSLVLMAGGNYGYT	TRBV5-5	many	15
ASSGQRGVEDTQY	TRBV5-5	many	13
ASSPTTAGELF	TRBV12-3/TRBV12-4	-	11
ASSRPPGYEQY	TRBV5-6	many	11
ASNSGSYAGAF	TRBV5-4	-	11
ASSLGSGDNSPLH	TRBV7-3	-	13
ATSDLNRAKNTGELF	TRBV24-1	-	15
ASSQRTANQPQH	TRBV4-2	many	12
ASSSGTNEKLF	TRBV6-6	-	11
SAKGASLGRSVYNEQF	TRBV20-1	many	16
ASSPQGTVGSPLH	TRBV27	many	13
SVEVGRGLQPQH	TRBV29-1	-	12
ASSQVARGRGNEQF	TRBV4-1	-	14
ASSLAGGRVNEQF	TRBV7-9	-	13
ASRTISTVMSSYNSPLH	TRBV6-2/TRBV6-3	-	17
SAWDRSGLARQY	TRBV20-1	-	12
ASSPAGGGVYEQY	TRBV6-2/TRBV6-3	many	13
ASASGFLSGSTIY	TRBV6-5	-	13
ASSLGVAYTGELF	TRBV5-1	many	13
ASKLGQGASNYGYT	TRBV28	many	14
ASSLDTGEHYEQY	TRBV12-3/TRBV12-4	-	13
ASKIGTSGLGEQF	TRBV10-2	many	13
ASSVSSQGTGNEQY	TRBV9	-	14
ASSLATGASNYGYT	TRBV5-1	many	14
SVDERGPYNEQF	TRBV29-1	-	12
ASSTQGFTGELF	TRBV2	many	12
SARDFTGELF	TRBV20-1	-	10
SARDATGLAGEMGEQY	TRBV20-1	-	16
ATSRERTGAYEQY	TRBV15	many	13
SARGAWAGFADTQY	TRBV20-1	many	14
ASSFREAYNEQY	TRBV7-9	-	12
ASSLWARSHNEQF	TRBV5-6	many	13
ASSGLAGNEQY	TRBV6-1	many	11
ASSLGRAGTGELF	TRBV7-9	-	13
SAREAGNEQF	TRBV20-1	medium-sized	10
ASLLGDYTDTQY	TRBV11-2	once	12
ASSLIPSGPNEKLF	TRBV12-3/TRBV12-4	many	14
ASGQGDEELF	TRBV6-5	-	10
ASRQTSGRSANTGELF	TRBV6-6	many	16
SAKLAGAPSAF	TRBV20-1	-	11
SSYASFRGGYT	TRBV29-1	-	11
ASSYSMGEQY	TRBV6-2/TRBV6-3	many	10
SARGKGGRVSYNEQF	TRBV20-1	many	15
ASRPGLAGSSQY	TRBV12-3/TRBV12-4	-	12
ASSITGMDGYT	TRBV19	medium-sized	11
SARPRLNEQF	TRBV20-1	many	10
ASSNNIRRVENTEAF	TRBV2	-	15
ASSLFGGPINEQF	TRBV11-1	-	13
ASSSRGGYT	TRBV7-6	-	9
ASSLPGYEETQY	TRBV5-8	many	12
ASSIDPTRAPTDTQY	TRBV19	many	15
ASRQGPYEQY	TRBV6-5	-	10